The 15 T cell receptor beta chains below were found in one sample sequenced in a study of T cells in Graves' hyperthyroidism and ophthalmopathy (dated by TCRdb to the late 2010s). Receptors were amplified or captured by multiplex PCR. Reads for this sample came from an Illumina HiSeq 2000. Amplification of TCR beta CDR3 regions was carried out from RNA transcripts. The first round of RT-PCR for the TCR CDR3 was performed with the HTBI primer set and the Qiagen OneStep RT-PCR kit. TCRdb reprocessing: public reads trimmed at Q25 with fastp, clones called with MiXCR, in-frame beta chains kept. Rows are combined by CDR3 protein, so each entry shows the most common genes and DNA. Across this sample there are about 610,000 distinct CDR3 sequences, with about a sixth seen only once. Less than 3.5% of the sample belongs to the ten largest clones. The material sequenced was blood. The receptors were gathered from a woman in her 40s with Graves' ophthalmopathy.

This clonotype was seen only a few times. V gene TRBV6-4 combines with J gene TRBJ2-7; D might be TRBD1 (5 bases). CDR3 length: 15 amino acids. V lost 2 bases, J lost 3 bases, and 14 bases lay in between. Looked up from germline, CDR1 is MRHNA and CDR2 is SNTAGT. The CDR3 DNA reads as TGTGCCAGCAGTGACCCGAGACAGATTATCTACGAGCAGTACTTC. Amino acids: CASSDPRQIIYEQYF.

Only a few counts were recorded for this clonotype. This chain connects TRBV29-1 to TRBJ1-5; no reliable D call. CDR1 and CDR2 from the germline V gene are SQVTM and ANQGSEA. CDR3 length: 13 amino acids. The ends were cut back, 4 bases at V and 0 bases at J, with 7 bases in the middle. DNA for the CDR3: TGCAGCGTTGCGGTCAATAGCAATCAGCCCCAGCATTTT. As protein: CSVAVNSNQPQHF.

This clonotype was picked up a small number of times. V gene TRBV6-1 combines with J gene TRBJ2-2; D gene unclear. Germline CDR1 and CDR2: MNHNS and SASEGT. V lost 7 bases and J lost 7, with 13 bases in between. There are 13 residues in the CDR3. The CDR3 DNA reads as TGTGCCAGCACCCTTGCATGGAGCGGGGAGCTGTTTTTT. Translation: CASTLAWSGELFF.

This clonotype appeared many times. The gene calls are TRBV30 and TRBJ2-7; weak D call: TRBD1 (5 bases). V lost 2 bases and J lost 6, with 14 bases in between. The CDR3 consists of 13 residues. Looked up from germline, CDR1 is GTSNPN and CDR2 is SVGIG (reference sequence). CDR3 sequence reads: CAWSKGWTGEQYF. In DNA, the CDR3 is TGTGCCTGGAGTAAGGGGTGGACGGGCGAGCAGTACTTC.

The chain links TRBV29-1 to TRBJ1-1; a possible D gene is TRBD1 (5 bases). The CDR3 has 10 amino acids. CDR1 and CDR2 (germline): SQVTM, ANQGSEA. Trimming left V 7 bases short and J 7 bases short, with 10 bases between. CDR3 sequence reads: CSAGTVEAFF. The CDR3 nucleotides are TGCAGCGCTGGGACCGTTGAAGCTTTCTTT.

This clonotype was observed at least ten times. This sequence joins TRBV30 and TRBJ2-1; 9 nucleotides match TRBD1. The CDR3 is 15 amino acids. Germline V gene sequence: CDR1 GTSNPN, CDR2 SVGIG (reference sequence). V gave up 3 bases and J gave up 8 bases; unmatched junction bases: 11. The CDR3 spells CAWRGSGTGRHEQFF. Written as DNA, the CDR3 is TGTGCCTGGAGGGGCAGCGGGACAGGGCGTCATGAGCAGTTCTTC. Full variable domain (rest looked up from reference TRBV30 and TRBJ2-1): SQTIHQWPATLVQPVGSPLSLECTVEGTSNPNLYWYRQAAGRGLQLLFYSVGIGQISSEVPQNLSASRPQDRQFILSSKKLLLSDSGFYLCAWRGSGTGRHEQFFGPGTRLTVL.

This clonotype was seen repeatedly, ten times or more. The genes are TRBV5-6 and TRBJ2-3, with D uncertain. V was clipped by 2 bases and J by 2 bases, with 9 bases between them. This CDR3 is 14 amino acids long. Per germline, CDR1 SGHDT and CDR2 YYEEEE. CDR3 protein: CASSFTQPTDTQYF. Written as DNA, the CDR3 is TGTGCCAGCAGCTTCACGCAGCCCACAGATACGCAGTATTTT.

This clonotype was seen repeatedly, ten times or more. The chain is built from TRBV3-1 and TRBJ1-1; 9 nucleotides line up with TRBD1. CDR1 LGHDT and CDR2 YNNKEL come from the germline V gene (reference sequence). The CDR3 contains 17 residues. V lost 5 bases, J lost 0 bases, and 10 bases stayed unmatched. CDR3 DNA sequence: TGTGCCAGCAGCAATTCCGAGACAGGGGGTATGAACACTGAAGCTTTCTTT. This gives the protein CASSNSETGGMNTEAFF.

Regarding this clonotype: Possible read error: a much larger clone is one base away. The chain links TRBV6-2 or TRBV6-3 to TRBJ1-5, with D maybe TRBD1 (5 bases). The V and J ends lost 0 bases and 9 bases respectively, with 15 bases between them. Germline CDR1 MNHEY, CDR2 SVGEGT. This CDR3 comprises 15 residues. The CDR3 loop reads CASSYSPSLGRPQHF. In DNA, the CDR3 is TGTGCCAGCAGTTACTCACCGTCCCTGGGGCGGCCCCAGCATTTT.

Regarding this clonotype: The CDR3 does not close with the conserved phenylalanine or tryptophan, likely indicating a read error. This chain connects TRBV19 to TRBJ2-7; TRBD1 matches at 7 bases. Germline loops: CDR1 LNHDA, CDR2 SQIVND (reference sequence). The trim removed 4 bases at V and 2 bases at J, leaving 5 bases unmatched. CDR3 length: 14 residues. CDR3 sequence: CASSKGQETYEQYL. For the CDR3, the DNA is TGTGCCAGTAGTAAAGGACAGGAGACCTACGAGCAGTACCTC.

This clonotype was seen ten or more times. The chain couples TRBV7-8 to TRBJ1-1; the D is unclear. This CDR3 is built from 14 residues. Germline lookup yields CDR1 SGHVS and CDR2 FQNEAQ. V lost 5 bases and J 4 bases, leaving 14 bases between the germline ends. The CDR3 DNA reads TGTGCCAGCAGCCCCCGTATTGAGATCACTGAAGCTTTCTTT. Translated, it gives CASSPRIEITEAFF.

There are many counts of this clonotype. V is TRBV7-9 and J is TRBJ2-1; D perhaps matches TRBD1 (6 bases). The germline V gene encodes CDR1 SEHNR and CDR2 FQNEAQ (reference sequence). With 5 bases removed from V and 4 bases from J, the gap between germline ends came to 18 bases. CDR3 size: 16 residues. The CDR3 region is CASSAEVGAGYNEQFF. The CDR3 coding sequence is TGTGCCAGCAGCGCGGAGGTGGGGGCCGGGTACAATGAGCAGTTCTTC.

In this sample, this clonotype turned up many times. The chain recombines TRBV28 with TRBJ1-2, with D uncertain. The CDR3 extends over 18 amino acids. Trimming removed 3 bases from V and 8 bases from J, with 28 bases in between. Germline CDR1 is MDHEN and CDR2 is SYDVKM. The CDR3 nucleotides read TGTGCCAGCAGTTTTTCTCGAAAGCCACGCGTTCTCACCGGGGGCTACACCTTC. It encodes CASSFSRKPRVLTGGYTF.

This clonotype was recorded only once. The rearrangement links TRBV28 to TRBJ2-2; tentative D call: TRBD1 (6 bases). Trimming stripped 6 bases from V and 6 bases from J, with 11 bases between. The CDR3 runs to 13 residues. Germline V gene lookup returns CDR1 MDHEN and CDR2 SYDVKM. The DNA for the CDR3 is TGTGCCAGCAGGAGGACAGCCGCCGGGGAGCTGTTTTTT. Its translation is CASRRTAAGELFF. Variable domain in full (rest from reference TRBV28 and TRBJ2-2): DVKVTQSSRYLVKRTGEKVFLECVQDMDHENMFWYRQDPGLGLRLIYFSYDVKMKEKGDIPEGYSVSREKKERFSLILESASTNQTSMYLCASRRTAAGELFFGEGSRLTVL.

At least ten counts were recorded for this clonotype. The chain employs TRBV6-1 and TRBJ2-3, with 10 bases aligning to TRBD2. The CDR3 loop spans 15 amino acids. In germline, CDR1 is MNHNS, CDR2 SASEGT. V dropped 7 bases and J dropped 0; count of bases not matched to a gene: 4. The CDR3 loop reads CASIRLAGSTDTQYF. The CDR3 coding sequence is TGTGCCAGCATCCGACTAGCGGGTAGCACAGATACGCAGTATTTT.